This TCR beta chain was sequenced in a study of neurological immune-mediated disorders. General observations from the study: The absence of any CDR3 amino acid sequence shared by expanded clones across subjects suggests that repertoires were private in all groups. Falling below healthy controls, multiple sclerosis showed the least TCR clonal expansion, while HTLV-1-associated myelopathy showed the most.

This clonotype has a count of ten or more. Its antigen is currently unknown. The cDNA came from 5'RACE with 10-nucleotide random UMIs. TCRdb ran MiXCR on the 5' RACE reads and lists one entry per CDR3 protein. The profile covers 43,000 or so distinct CDR3 sequences, with roughly 13% appearing a single time and approximately 10% taken by the ten largest. Sample time point: longitudinal time-point 3. PBMCs stored at -80 C, 2 million in total, were the source of the unsorted libraries. This CDR3 comprises 14 residues. V was shortened by 5 bases and J by 8 bases, with 16 bases between the two germline ends.

The specimen sequenced was PBMCs. The sequence was obtained from a man aged 30 to 45 in good health. This rearrangement joins TRBV12-3 or TRBV12-4 to TRBJ2-1; D may match TRBD1 or TRBD2 (6 bases each). CDR3 sequence: CASSPTSGGDEQFF. CDR3 DNA: TGTGCCAGCAGTCCCACCTCCGGGGGCGATGAGCAGTTCTTC.